This passage covers 26 T cell receptor beta chains from one sample sequenced in a study of shared clonotypes between healthy human individuals. Naivety among CD8 cells was defined by CD45RO negativity and positive CCR7 selection, thereby excluding terminally differentiated effector memory CD45RA+ cells. Generated by immunoSEQ multiplex PCR, the TCRdb table keeps only in-frame clones and is missing some. The table shows millions of clones, with more than 85% occurring only once. Sequencing was carried out using naive CD8+ T cells from PBMCs. The receptor source for this set is a man between 18 and 29 years old in good health. Some clones in this sample may be carry-over from other donors' samples.

The chain is built from TRBV4-3 and TRBJ1-1, with TRBD1 identical over 8 bases. The CDR3 runs 15 residues. Per germline, CDR1 LGHNA and CDR2 YSLEER. V was clipped by 3 bases and J by 2 bases; unmatched bases: 5. CDR3 sequence: CASSQAGQGNTEAFF. The DNA of the CDR3 is TGCGCCAGCAGCCAGGCAGGACAGGGCAACACTGAAGCTTTCTTT.

V gene TRBV7-9 combines with J gene TRBJ1-2; D call uncertain. Trimming pared 5 bases from V and 6 bases from J, leaving 16 bases between. This CDR3 has 14 amino acids. The germline gives CDR1 SEHNR, CDR2 FQNEAQ (reference sequence). The CDR3 is CASSPGQSKDGYTF. DNA of the CDR3: TGTGCCAGCAGCCCTGGCCAGAGTAAAGATGGCTACACCTTC.

This clone was seen a single time. The chain is built from TRBV7-8 and TRBJ1-3; D is ambiguous. Germline values: CDR1 SGHVS, CDR2 FQNEAQ. The CDR3 loop spans 15 amino acids. V lost 0 bases, J lost 2 bases, and 8 bases lay in between. The CDR3 loop reads CASSLAREAGNTIYF. In nucleotides, the CDR3 is TGTGCCAGCAGCTTAGCGCGTGAGGCTGGAAACACCATATATTTT.

This chain connects TRBV4-2 to TRBJ1-4; possible D gene TRBD1, 5 bases. Germline CDR1 is LGHNA and CDR2 is YNFKEQ. Trimming pared 3 bases from V and 3 bases from J, leaving 17 bases between. This CDR3 contains 17 residues. CDR3 residues: CASSHPIGGGANEKLFF. The CDR3 DNA reads TGTGCCAGCAGCCACCCAATCGGGGGTGGGGCTAATGAAAAACTGTTTTTT.

The V and J genes are TRBV4-3 and TRBJ2-3; maybe TRBD2 (6 bases). The CDR3 consists of 16 residues. Germline CDR1 reads LGHNA; CDR2 reads YSLEER. The V and J ends lost 0 bases and 2 bases respectively, with 12 bases between them. The CDR3 here is CASSQDPRGYTDTQYF. CDR3 bases: TGCGCCAGCAGCCAAGATCCGCGGGGATACACAGATACGCAGTATTTT.

The chain carries TRBV7-9 and TRBJ2-1; possible D gene TRBD2, 6 bases. Trimming stripped 6 bases from V and 7 bases from J, with 16 bases between. This CDR3 has 14 amino acids. In germline, CDR1 is SEHNR, CDR2 FQNEAQ (reference sequence). The CDR3 sequence: CASRPGLALNEQFF. CDR3 coding DNA: TGTGCCAGCAGGCCGGGACTGGCTTTAAATGAGCAGTTCTTC.

The chain combines TRBV2 with TRBJ2-7; 8 nucleotides match TRBD1. Trimming removed 0 bases from V and 0 bases from J; junction bases left unmatched: 4. Germline V gives CDR1 SNHLY, CDR2 FYNNEI. The CDR3 has 16 residues. The CDR3 sequence: CASSEALTGVSYEQYF. The CDR3 coding sequence is TGTGCCAGCAGTGAAGCCCTGACAGGGGTCTCCTACGAGCAGTACTTC. The full variable domain, rest sourced from reference TRBV2 and TRBJ2-7, is EPEVTQTPSHQVTQMGQEVILRCVPISNHLYFYWYRQILGQKVEFLVSFYNNEISEKSEIFDDQFSVERPDGSNFTLKIRSTKLEDSAMYFCASSEALTGVSYEQYFGPGTRLTVT.

This chain links TRBV7-9 with TRBJ1-1; no reliable D call. CDR3 length: 13 amino acids. Trimming took 2 bases from V and 1 from J, leaving 5 bases between them. Per the germline V gene, CDR1 is SEHNR and CDR2 is FQNEAQ (reference sequence). The CDR3 reads CASSLLGNTEAFF. DNA of the CDR3: TGTGCCAGCAGCTTATTAGGGAACACTGAAGCTTTCTTT.

This clone was observed a handful of times. This sequence joins TRBV10-3 and TRBJ1-1; the D gene is possibly TRBD1 (6 bases). The CDR3 contains 13 residues. Trimming removed 6 bases at V and 0 bases at J, with 8 bases between. The germline CDR1 and CDR2 sequences are ENHRY and SYGVKD. In DNA, the CDR3 is TGTGCCATCAGGGACAGCTTGAACACTGAAGCTTTCTTT. This encodes CAIRDSLNTEAFF.

Notes on this clone: This sample also contains other DNA sequences that code for the same CDR3. The chain is built from TRBV9 and TRBJ2-3; 7 bases are shared with TRBD1. The CDR3 contains 15 residues. The V gene end was trimmed by 4 bases and the J gene end by 0 bases; junction bases not matched to a gene: 5. Per the germline V gene, CDR1 is SGDLS and CDR2 is YYNGEE. The DNA of the CDR3 is TGTGCCAGCAGCACTGGGACAGCGAGCACAGATACGCAGTATTTT. This encodes CASSTGTASTDTQYF. Complete variable domain (other parts from reference TRBV9 and TRBJ2-3): DSGVTQTPKHLITATGQRVTLRCSPRSGDLSVYWYQQSLDQGLQFLIQYYNGEERAKGNILERFSAQQFPDLHSELNLSSLELGDSALYFCASSTGTASTDTQYFGPGTRLTVL.

The rearrangement uses TRBV7-3 and TRBJ2-7; 9 nucleotides align to TRBD1. Losses at the gene ends were 5 bases for V and 4 bases for J; bases not matched to a gene: 9. The CDR3 contains 15 residues. Germline lookup yields CDR1 SGHTA and CDR2 FQGTGA. In DNA, the CDR3 is TGTGCCAGCAGCCCCGAGGGGACAGGGCTGTACGAGCAGTACTTC. This encodes CASSPEGTGLYEQYF.

This rearrangement joins TRBV4-1 to TRBJ2-7; unclear D gene. V was pared by 4 bases and J by 4 bases, with 11 bases between. Germline CDR1 is MGHRA and CDR2 is YSYEKL. CDR3 length equals 13 residues. CDR3 amino acids: CASSLPRGYEQYF. DNA of the CDR3: TGCGCCAGCAGCCTCCCCCGTGGTTACGAGCAGTACTTC.

The chain joins TRBV7-9 to TRBJ2-3; the D is unclear. This CDR3 contains 15 residues. V gave up 4 bases and J gave up 1 base, with 12 bases separating them. Per the germline V gene, CDR1 is SEHNR and CDR2 is FQNEAQ (reference sequence). This CDR3 is CASSSRIGGTDTQYF. CDR3 coding DNA: TGTGCCAGCAGCTCCAGGATTGGTGGCACAGATACGCAGTATTTT. Variable domain in full (rest from reference TRBV7-9 and TRBJ2-3): DTGVSQNPRHKITKRGQNVTFRCDPISEHNRLYWYRQTLGQGPEFLTYFQNEAQLEKSRLLSDRFSAERPKGSFSTLEIQRTEQGDSAMYLCASSSRIGGTDTQYFGPGTRLTVL.

The gene calls are TRBV5-8 and TRBJ2-5; 9 bases map to TRBD1. Trimming took 4 bases from V and 2 from J; bases not matched to a gene: 6. In germline, CDR1 is SGHTS, CDR2 YDEGEE. The CDR3 sequence is 15 residues long. For the CDR3, the DNA is TGTGCCAGCAGCCTCGGGACAGGGATTCAAGAGACCCAGTACTTC. Amino acid sequence: CASSLGTGIQETQYF.

The J gene is TRBJ2-1, the V gene TRBV19; unclear D gene. There are 15 residues in the CDR3. Germline V lookup: CDR1 LNHDA, CDR2 SQIVND (reference sequence). Between the trimmed V and J ends, which lost 5 bases and 9 bases, there was a span of 20 bases. CDR3 region: CASSPPLPLFVEQFF. DNA for the CDR3: TGTGCCAGTAGTCCGCCCCTTCCCCTTTTTGTTGAGCAGTTCTTC.

V gene TRBV27 combines with J gene TRBJ2-7; 8 bases map to TRBD2. Germline V lookup: CDR1 MNHEY, CDR2 SMNVEV (reference sequence). The CDR3 runs to 15 residues. Trimming removed 5 bases from V and 4 bases from J; junction bases left unmatched: 10. CDR3 amino acids: CASSHAGLGSYEQYF. CDR3 in DNA: TGTGCCAGCAGTCACGCGGGACTAGGGTCGTACGAGCAGTACTTC.

CDR3 DNA: TGTGCCAGCAGCTTAGAACCTGCGCCGGGGCGCAATCAGCCCCAGCATTTT. Encoded protein: CASSLEPAPGRNQPQHF. The V call is TRBV7-8, the J call TRBJ1-5; the D gene is possibly TRBD1 (5 bases). The CDR3 has 17 residues. Germline assignment: CDR1 SGHVS and CDR2 FQNEAQ. The V gene lost 1 base and the J gene lost 2 bases, with 15 bases spanning the gap. Supplemented by reference TRBV7-8 and TRBJ1-5, the full variable domain reads GAGVSQSPRYKVAKRGQDVALRCDPISGHVSLFWYQQALGQGPEFLTYFQNEAQLDKSGLPSDRFFAERPEGSVSTLKIQRTQQEDSAVYLCASSLEPAPGRNQPQHFGDGTRLSIL.

CDR3 DNA sequence: TGTGCCAGCAGCCCCCACGACTATGCAGAGAACTATGGCTACACCTTC. It specifies CASSPHDYAENYGYTF. This chain connects TRBV7-9 to TRBJ1-2; D unclear. V lost 5 bases and J 2 bases, leaving 18 bases between the germline ends. This CDR3 contains 16 residues. CDR1 is SEHNR and CDR2 is FQNEAQ in the germline V gene (reference sequence).

The rearrangement uses TRBV27 and TRBJ2-7; 7 bases line up with TRBD2. The CDR3 extends over 13 amino acids. V lost 5 bases and J lost 5; bases outside the gene matches: 6. From germline, CDR1 is MNHEY and CDR2 SMNVEV (reference sequence). The chain's CDR3 is CASSPWGGHEQYF. Written as DNA, the CDR3 is TGTGCCAGCAGTCCCTGGGGAGGGCACGAGCAGTACTTC.

This clone was observed a single time. V is TRBV2 and J is TRBJ2-2; 10 bases match TRBD1. V was clipped by 5 bases and J by 4 bases; unmatched bases: 10. The germline V gene encodes CDR1 SNHLY and CDR2 FYNNEI. The CDR3 covers 17 residues. Here the CDR3 DNA reads TGTGCCAGCAGTTACACCGGGACAGGGGCACTCACCGGGGAGCTGTTTTTT. Encoded protein: CASSYTGTGALTGELFF.

The chain is built from TRBV5-8 and TRBJ2-1; possible D gene TRBD1, 7 bases. The CDR3 has 16 residues. Between the trimmed V and J ends, which lost 4 bases and 3 bases, there was a span of 17 bases. CDR1 and CDR2 (germline): SGHTS, YDEGEE. The chain's CDR3 is CASSRRAGQFYNEQFF. Here the CDR3 DNA reads TGTGCCAGCAGCCGTCGGGCGGGACAGTTCTACAATGAGCAGTTCTTC.

V usage is TRBV2 and J usage is TRBJ2-7; the D gene is possibly TRBD2 (6 bases). V was clipped by 6 bases and J by 4 bases, with 10 bases between them. Per the germline V gene, CDR1 is SNHLY and CDR2 is FYNNEI. The CDR3 consists of 12 residues. CDR3 sequence reads: CASREGLYEQYF. The CDR3 DNA is TGTGCCAGCAGAGAGGGACTTTACGAGCAGTACTTC. Supplemented by reference TRBV2 and TRBJ2-7, the full variable domain reads EPEVTQTPSHQVTQMGQEVILRCVPISNHLYFYWYRQILGQKVEFLVSFYNNEISEKSEIFDDQFSVERPDGSNFTLKIRSTKLEDSAMYFCASREGLYEQYFGPGTRLTVT.

The chain is built from TRBV7-9 and TRBJ1-1, with D possibly matching TRBD1 (5 bases). V lost 0 bases and J lost 4, with 9 bases in between. The CDR3 extends over 14 amino acids. Germline-derived CDR1 and CDR2 are SEHNR and FQNEAQ (reference sequence). The CDR3 DNA reads TGTGCCAGCAGCTTAGCGGGGACGGGCACTGAAGCTTTCTTT. Residues: CASSLAGTGTEAFF.

The chain uses TRBV10-3 and TRBJ2-5; D unclear. Germline V gives CDR1 ENHRY, CDR2 SYGVKD. V was cut by 3 bases and J by 2 bases, with 10 bases left in between. CDR3 length equals 14 residues. CDR3 amino acids: CAISDRNLQETQYF. The CDR3 coding sequence is TGTGCCATCAGTGACAGGAACCTACAAGAGACCCAGTACTTC.

Note on this clone: Other DNA sequences from this sample encode an identical CDR3 as well. This chain joins TRBV27 and TRBJ1-1; unclear D gene. Looked up from germline, CDR1 is MNHEY and CDR2 is SMNVEV (reference sequence). The CDR3 is 13 residues long. V lost 3 bases to trimming and J lost 1 base, with 6 bases between them. CDR3 coding DNA: TGTGCCAGCAGTTTGACGGAGAACACTGAAGCTTTCTTT. This encodes CASSLTENTEAFF.

In its sample, this clone was seen once. V and J are TRBV6-1 and TRBJ2-7; the D gene could be TRBD1 or TRBD2 (5 bases each). Germline lookup yields CDR1 MNHNS and CDR2 SASEGT. The CDR3 loop spans 13 amino acids. Trimming stripped 1 base from V and 7 bases from J, with 11 bases between. CDR3 amino acids: CASSEGSWGEQYF. The CDR3 DNA reads as TGTGCCAGCAGTGAAGGAAGTTGGGGGGAGCAGTACTTC.